Detailed here is one T cell receptor beta chain. Terminally differentiated effector memory CD45RA+ cells were excluded by CCR7 positive selection of CD45RO-negative cells. The germline gives CDR1 SGDLS, CDR2 YYNGEE. Between the trimmed V and J ends, which lost 0 bases and 8 bases, there was a span of 14 bases. The CDR3 consists of 15 residues. This sample is drawn from a study of shared clonotypes between healthy human individuals. Profiling relied on immunoSEQ multiplex PCR, and the TCRdb table lists in-frame clones only, not all of them. The sample holds roughly 2.1 million clones, approximately 94% seen once.

This chain joins TRBV9 and TRBJ1-4; no reliable D call. The material sequenced was naive CD8+ T cells from PBMCs. The clonotype originates from a man between 18 and 35 years old in good health. Some clones in this sample may be carry-over from other donors' samples. This CDR3 reads CASSVESRVGEKLFF. The CDR3 DNA reads TGTGCCAGCAGCGTAGAATCAAGGGTTGGCGAAAAACTGTTTTTT.